Each of the 7 T cell receptor beta chains below was sequenced from the same sample in a study of cytomegalovirus exposure and HLA in healthy donors. The PCR used 60 Vbeta and 13 Jbeta primers. The method was immunoSEQ multiplex PCR; TCRdb's version includes in-frame clones alone and lacks a portion of them. Altogether around 130,000 clones are present, 6.5% to 9.5% being singletons, with the ten largest covering around 5.8%. Material: PBMCs. These receptor sequences come from a woman aged 40-49 years in good health and CMV-seropositive.

This clone has a handful of counts. This sequence joins TRBV10-1 and TRBJ2-2; 9 bases map to TRBD1. This CDR3 contains 17 residues. In germline, CDR1 is WNHNN, CDR2 SYGVQD (reference sequence). The V segment lost 5 bases and the J segment 3 bases; nucleotides outside the gene matches: 10. CDR3 coding DNA: TGCGCCAGCAGTTCGACCAGGGACAGGGCCGACACCGGGGAGCTGTTTTTT. Translation gives CASSSTRDRADTGELFF.

The rearrangement links TRBV5-1 to TRBJ1-1; 7 bases are shared with TRBD1. V dropped 1 base and J dropped 5; count of bases not matched to a gene: 14. Germline CDR1 SGHRS, CDR2 YFSETQ. The length of the CDR3 is 17 residues. DNA for the CDR3: TGCGCCAGCAGCTTGTGGGGACAGCGGCGGGAGGGGACTGAAGCTTTCTTT. This sequence encodes CASSLWGQRREGTEAFF.

The J gene is TRBJ1-1, the V gene TRBV7-9, with D maybe TRBD1 (5 bases). The CDR3 contains 14 residues. Germline CDR1 is SEHNR and CDR2 is FQNEAQ (reference sequence). V was shortened by 1 base and J by 1 base, with 7 bases between the two germline ends. The CDR3 sequence is CASSLVQGNTEAFF. The CDR3 bases are TGTGCCAGCAGCTTAGTTCAGGGGAACACTGAAGCTTTCTTT. Using reference TRBV7-9 and TRBJ1-1 for the parts outside the CDR3, the full variable domain is DTGVSQNPRHKITKRGQNVTFRCDPISEHNRLYWYRQTLGQGPEFLTYFQNEAQLEKSRLLSDRFSAERPKGSFSTLEIQRTEQGDSAMYLCASSLVQGNTEAFFGQGTRLTVV.

The gene calls are TRBV5-1 and TRBJ2-2, with D perhaps TRBD1 (6 bases). The V and J ends lost 3 bases and 3 bases respectively, with 12 bases between them. There are 15 residues in the CDR3. The germline V gene has CDR1 SGHRS and CDR2 YFSETQ. The CDR3 protein is CASSSLGGDTGELFF. CDR3 DNA sequence: TGCGCCAGCAGCTCTCTAGGGGGTGACACCGGGGAGCTGTTTTTT.

In this sample, this clone turned up a few times. The V and J genes are TRBV6-5 and TRBJ1-5, with 7 positions matching TRBD1. This CDR3 contains 14 residues. The germline V gene encodes CDR1 MNHEY and CDR2 SVGAGI. V lost 4 bases and J lost 7; bases outside the gene matches: 7. CDR3 coding DNA: TGTGCCAGCAGTTCCCTCACAGGGGAACAGCCCCAGCATTTT. It is translated as CASSSLTGEQPQHF.

This clone has just a few counts. The chain employs TRBV7-9 and TRBJ2-1; 9 bases agree with TRBD1. The germline V gene encodes CDR1 SEHNR and CDR2 FQNEAQ (reference sequence). The CDR3 contains 16 residues. The V and J ends lost 5 bases and 5 bases, in that order; junction bases with no gene match: 10. The CDR3 loop is CASSAPGQGNDNEQFF. The CDR3 nucleotides read TGTGCCAGCAGCGCCCCGGGACAGGGAAACGACAATGAGCAGTTCTTC.

The gene calls are TRBV28 and TRBJ1-2; D is unresolved. The CDR3 runs to 12 residues. V shed 5 bases and J shed 4 bases, with 8 bases lying between them. Germline CDR1 MDHEN, CDR2 SYDVKM. The CDR3 reads CASSRDFYGYTF. For the CDR3, the DNA is TGTGCCAGCAGTCGGGATTTCTATGGCTACACCTTC.